These T cell receptor beta chains were read from a single sample in a study of OX40 agonist ivuxolimab in advanced cancers. The assay was immunoSEQ multiplex PCR, and TCRdb's table has in-frame clones only and misses some. The sample records 60,000 to 100,000 clones, over 70% being singletons. Sequenced material: CD4+ or CD8+ T cells sorted from blood, taken in a trial of the OX40 agonist ivuxolimab. Receptors were obtained from an adult with an advanced solid tumor such as melanoma, head and neck, liver or kidney cancer. Each CDR3 is given with its conserved first and last residue. The D gene is left open where the match is weak. The size entry is marked missing in some rows and otherwise reads once, few, many or a size class.

CDR3	DNA	D	V	J	size
CSVELGGLETQYF	TGCAGCGTTGAGCTGGGGGGCCTTGAGACCCAGTACTTC	NA	TRBV29-1	TRBJ2-5	once
CAWSASSYEQYF	TGTGCCTGGAGTGCTAGCTCCTACGAGCAGTACTTC	NA	TRBV30	TRBJ2-7	once
CASSPTGSGVESSYNEQFF	TGTGCCAGCAGCCCGACGGGTAGCGGGGTCGAAAGCTCCTACAATGAGCAGTTCTTC	TRBD2	TRBV7-8	TRBJ2-1	NA
CASSDLRGFDTQYF	TGTGCCAGCAGTGATCTCCGGGGTTTTGATACGCAGTATTTT	NA	TRBV6-1	TRBJ2-3	NA
CASSPPGSLNEQFF	TGCGCCAGCAGCCCGCCCGGGAGTCTAAATGAGCAGTTCTTC	NA	TRBV4-1	TRBJ2-1	NA
CASRSGKGYGYTF	TGTGCCAGTAGGTCGGGAAAAGGGTATGGCTACACCTTC	NA	TRBV19	TRBJ1-2	NA
CAWSPGQGGQPQHF	TGTGCCTGGAGTCCGGGACAGGGAGGTCAGCCCCAGCATTTT	TRBD1	TRBV30	TRBJ1-5	NA
CASSLDSGRAYEQYF	TGCGCCAGCAGCTTGGACAGCGGGAGGGCCTACGAGCAGTACTTC	TRBD2	TRBV5-1	TRBJ2-7	NA
CASGLVPGGPRDTQYF	TGTGCTAGTGGTTTGGTACCGGGGGGGCCGAGAGATACGCAGTATTTT	TRBD2	TRBV12-5	TRBJ2-3	NA
CASSEAWGRETQYF	TGTGCCAGCAGTGAAGCATGGGGGAGGGAGACCCAGTACTTC	NA	TRBV2	TRBJ2-5	NA
CATSRAGSLGQPQHF	TGTGCCACCAGCAGAGCCGGGTCCCTCGGGCAGCCCCAGCATTTT	NA	TRBV15	TRBJ1-5	NA
CASSLGTASTDTQYF	TGTGCCAGTAGCTTAGGGACAGCAAGCACAGATACGCAGTATTTT	TRBD1	TRBV19	TRBJ2-3	NA
CAWRPPGLAGGGQYF	TGTGCCTGGAGACCTCCCGGACTAGCGGGGGGGGGCCAGTACTTC	TRBD2	TRBV30	TRBJ2-5	NA
CASSLESGGAGYGYTF	TGTGCCAGCAGCTTGGAATCAGGGGGCGCAGGCTATGGCTACACCTTC	TRBD1	TRBV5-4	TRBJ1-2	NA
CASSPGVGTLTEAFF	TGTGCCAGCTCACCGGGAGTCGGGACACTCACTGAAGCTTTCTTT	NA	TRBV18	TRBJ1-1	NA
CASSPGTALYEQYF	TGTGCCAGCAGCCCCGGTACAGCGCTGTACGAGCAGTACTTC	NA	TRBV14	TRBJ2-7	NA
CASTTIDRDCGELFF	TGTGCCAGCACCACTATAGACAGGGATTGCGGGGAGCTGTTTTTT	TRBD1	TRBV6-4	TRBJ2-2	NA
CASSLEAGNTGELFF	TGTGCCAGCTCTCTGGAAGCGGGCAACACCGGGGAGCTGTTTTTT	NA	TRBV6-5	TRBJ2-2	NA